This TCR beta chain stems from a study of T cell responses to AZD1222 COVID-19 vaccine. On this clone itself: The sample contains more than one DNA sequence encoding this CDR3.

Trimming took 6 bases from V and 7 from J; bases not matched to a gene: 7. This CDR3 comprises 13 residues. Germline CDR1 SNHLY, CDR2 FYNNEI. Data came from immunoSEQ multiplex PCR; TCRdb stores just in-frame clones and leaves some out. The table records roughly 81,000 clones, 80% to 90% of them present only once. This TCR came from an adult in good health. The sample was peripheral blood, taken on day 0 of AZD1222 vaccination. V and J are TRBV2 and TRBJ1-2, with 8 bases identical to TRBD1. The CDR3: CASREQGAGGYTF. The CDR3, as DNA: TGTGCCAGCAGGGAGCAGGGGGCCGGTGGCTACACCTTC.